This TCR beta chain is drawn from a study of regulatory T cells in long-lasting Graves disease. Points from the study as a whole: Patients with persistent Graves' had lower TCR diversity than newly diagnosed patients.

Noted time point: persistent/refractory GD, antithyroid drugs over 5 years with positive TRAb. TCR sequences were obtained from RNA taken from PBMCs. Relying on iRepertoire HTBI primers and Arm-PCR of CDR3 regions, the team built TCR beta libraries. TCRdb reprocessed the multiplex PCR reads with MiXCR, giving one entry per CDR3 protein. This sample has some 470,000 distinct CDR3 sequences; 20% to 25% occur once, and the top ten carry 7% to 9%. The count of this clonotype is one. Its matching antigen is unknown. This could be a read error, since a much larger clone is one nucleotide away. Germline V CDR1 and CDR2: SNHLY, FYNNEI. CDR3 length: 14 amino acids.

The J gene is TRBJ1-1, the V gene TRBV2; TRBD1 is a possible D gene (6 bases). This sample comprised peripheral blood mononuclear cells (PBMCs), obtained when the disease was refractory, from a patient treated with antithyroid drugs. This clonotype was sampled from a female donor with Graves disease. CDR3 sequence (DNA): TGTGCCAGCAGACCGGGACACATGAACACTGAAGCTTTATTT. Amino acid sequence: CASRPGHMNTEALF.